A selection of T cell receptor beta chains follows, all from one sample in a study of T-cell reconstitution after alpha-beta-depleted transplantation in children. A single record per CDR3 protein comes from TCRdb applying MiXCR to the PCR reads. The sample consists of 440,000 or so distinct CDR3 sequences, approximately 41% of them appearing once. The specimen was PBMCs, collected before TCRalphabeta/CD19-depleted stem cell transplant. The origin of the receptors is a girl aged 2-10 years with aplastic anemia, due to receive a stem cell transplant. The CDR3 runs from the conserved cysteine through the conserved F or W. The order of the fields is clone size, V gene, CDR3 length, J gene, D gene, CDR3 DNA, CDR3 protein. D genes are given only for firm matches. Clone size is given for some rows only: seen once, a few or many times, or a class if the clone is expanded.

few	TRBV5-1	14	TRBJ1-2	-	TGCGCCAGCAGCTTGCGAGACACCAACTATGGCTACACCTTC	CASSLRDTNYGYTF
-	TRBV4-1	15	TRBJ2-3	-	TGCGCCAGCAGCCAAGGTTTCGGAGACACAGATACGCAGTATTTT	CASSQGFGDTDTQYF
few	TRBV6-2/TRBV6-3	19	TRBJ1-6	TRBD1	TGTGCCAGCAGAGGGACAGGGGGCTTCTCCAGCTCCTATAATTCACCCCTCCACTTT	CASRGTGGFSSSYNSPLHF
many	TRBV7-9	16	TRBJ2-7	TRBD2	TGTGCCAGCAGCCTCCCCCGGACTAGCGGGAGTAGGGAGCAGTACTTC	CASSLPRTSGSREQYF
few	TRBV7-7	13	TRBJ2-5	-	TGTGCTAGCAGCCAATTGGAGAGGGAGACCCAGTACTTC	CASSQLERETQYF
many	TRBV6-1	14	TRBJ2-5	TRBD1	TGTGCCAGCTGGACAGGGAGTGTATGGGAGACCCAGTACTTC	CASWTGSVWETQYF
-	TRBV5-5	15	TRBJ2-7	-	TGTGCCAGCAGCTTGGGGATCAGGGACTCCTACGAGCAGTACTTC	CASSLGIRDSYEQYF
-	TRBV9	18	TRBJ2-5	TRBD2	TGTGCCAGCAGCGTAGGCGGTACTAGCGGGACCAACGGAGAGACCCAGTACTTC	CASSVGGTSGTNGETQYF
-	TRBV2	13	TRBJ2-3	-	TGTGCCAGCAGTAGAAGCGGTTCCGATACGCAGTATTTT	CASSRSGSDTQYF
many	TRBV11-2	11	TRBJ2-1	TRBD2	TGTGCCACCGGGGGGTGGAATGAGCAGTTCTTC	CATGGWNEQFF
-	TRBV20-1	14	TRBJ2-3	TRBD2	TGCAGTGCGGCCCCGTGGGAGGGCCCAGATACGCAGTATTTT	CSAAPWEGPDTQYF
-	TRBV29-1	14	TRBJ2-1	TRBD2	TGCAGCGCCCTCCGACTAGCGGGAGTGGGTGAGCAGTTCTTC	CSALRLAGVGEQFF
-	TRBV20-1	15	TRBJ2-2	TRBD2	TGCAGTGCTAGAGATCCGAGCGGGGTCACCGGGGAGCTGTTTTTT	CSARDPSGVTGELFF
-	TRBV6-2/TRBV6-3	10	TRBJ2-7	-	TGTGCCAGCAGTTACGACGAGCAGTACTTC	CASSYDEQYF
-	TRBV6-2/TRBV6-3	15	TRBJ2-7	-	TGTGCCAGCAGTACACCGCCGGGGGTCTCCTACGAGCAGTACTTC	CASSTPPGVSYEQYF
few	TRBV5-1	12	TRBJ2-3	-	TGCGCCAGCAGCTCCTCCTCAGATACGCAGTATTTT	CASSSSSDTQYF
-	TRBV29-1	12	TRBJ2-7	-	TGCAGCGTTGGGGACACTCCTTACGAGCAGTACTTC	CSVGDTPYEQYF
-	TRBV5-4	15	TRBJ2-2	-	TGTGCCAGCAGCTTGGGGCGGGCCCTACCGGGGGAGCTGTTTTTT	CASSLGRALPGELFF
many	TRBV11-2	15	TRBJ2-3	TRBD2	TGTGCCAGCAGTTTACTAGCGGGAGGGCCAGATACGCAGTATTTT	CASSLLAGGPDTQYF
-	TRBV7-4	13	TRBJ2-7	-	TGTGCCAGCCCCCCACAGGTTCCCTACGAGCAGTACTTC	CASPPQVPYEQYF